This T cell receptor (beta chain) was sequenced during a study of OX40 agonist ivuxolimab in advanced cancers. The wider study: The drug used for patients, ivuxolimab, was an agonistic anti-OX40 (CD134) antibody.

With autoimmune disease history or systemic immunosuppression, patients were excluded. The CDR3 is made up of 13 amino acids. The germline gives CDR1 SGHNT, CDR2 YYREEE (reference sequence). V shed 4 bases and J shed 8 bases, with 14 bases lying between them. Repertoires were generated with immunoSEQ multiplex PCR, while TCRdb's copy carries only in-frame clones and drops some. This sample carries about 40,000 clones, around 88% of them seen once, and the ten largest clones take less than 0.65%. The sequence was collected from an adult with an advanced solid tumor such as melanoma, head and neck, liver or kidney cancer. The chain combines TRBV5-4 with TRBJ2-3; weak D call: TRBD2 (6 bases). This material consisted of CD4+ or CD8+ T cells sorted from blood, taken in a trial of the OX40 agonist ivuxolimab. The CDR3 loop reads CASSPGSRGTQYF. The CDR3 region has the DNA TGTGCCAGCAGCCCCGGGAGCCGGGGTACGCAGTATTTT.